The 4 T cell receptor beta chains given below trace back to one sample, sequenced in a study of T cell repertoires in cytomegalovirus infection. TCRdb re-called the reads through MiXCR, storing one row per CDR3 protein. The table records under 300,000 distinct CDR3 sequences, over 15% of them present only once. Specimen: CD8+ T cells from PBMCs. Source of these receptors: a human donor in good health (CMV status not recorded). Some clones in this sample may be carry-over from other donors' samples.

This clonotype was seen a few times. V and J are TRBV28 and TRBJ2-7; 7 bases fit TRBD1. The CDR3 length is 16 residues. V gave up 5 bases and J gave up 3 bases; unmatched junction bases: 13. The germline V gene encodes CDR1 MDHEN and CDR2 SYDVKM. The CDR3 region is CASSPTGQLRVYEQYF. The CDR3 bases are TGTGCCAGCAGTCCTACGGGACAGTTAAGGGTCTACGAGCAGTACTTC.

This clonotype was detected a few times. V is TRBV14 and J is TRBJ2-1, with TRBD2 matching over 8 bases. The germline V gene has CDR1 SGHDN and CDR2 FVKESK. The CDR3 extends over 19 amino acids. J was trimmed by 0 bases and V by 0 bases; bases with no gene match: 10. The CDR3 region has the DNA TGTGCCAGCAGCCAAGAGGGCAGCGGGGGCCAAAACTCCTACAATGAGCAGTTCTTC. Its protein product is CASSQEGSGGQNSYNEQFF. The variable domain in full, completed from reference TRBV14 and TRBJ2-1, reads EAGVTQFPSHSVIEKGQTVTLRCDPISGHDNLYWYRRVMGKEIKFLLHFVKESKQDESGMPNNRFLAERTGGTYSTLKVQPAELEDSGVYFCASSQEGSGGQNSYNEQFFGPGTRLTVL.

This clonotype has ten or more counts. The CDR3 nucleotides are TGTGCCAACCGGGACTACGATGGGGCAGATACGCAGTATTTT. Its protein product is CANRDYDGADTQYF. The chain employs TRBV7-2 and TRBJ2-3; 7 bases match TRBD2. The CDR3 sequence is 14 residues long. V trimming: 10 bases; J trimming: 4 bases; junction bases outside the gene matches: 11. CDR1 is SGHTA and CDR2 is FQGNSA in the germline V gene.

This clonotype has ten or more counts. The chain combines TRBV7-2 with TRBJ2-1; 7 positions match TRBD1. CDR1 and CDR2 from the germline V gene are SGHTA and FQGNSA. The CDR3 sequence is 15 residues long. Germline trimming cut 1 base from V and 3 bases from J; bases unmatched to any gene: 3. CDR3 in amino acids: CASSLGQGNYNEQFF. CDR3 coding DNA: TGTGCCAGCAGCTTAGGACAGGGAAACTACAATGAGCAGTTCTTC.